Sequencing of this T cell receptor (beta chain) was carried out in a study of blood T cell repertoires in COVID-19. Whole-study context: The United States, Italy and Spain were the sources of the acute and convalescent COVID-19 samples. The analysed material was cDNA or gDNA that came from T cells, B-cell-depleted T cells, or PBMCs.

Authors' methods: The assay estimated nucleated cells by amplifying reference gene primers. The repertoire was sequenced with immunoSEQ multiplex PCR; TCRdb's copy has only in-frame clones and lacks some. Clone size and V and J calls were adopted from that table, with D and trimming inferred from the DNA. This sample has about 210,000 clones, with 88% found just once. There are 16 residues in the CDR3. In germline, CDR1 is ENHRY, CDR2 SYGVKD. Trimming shortened V by 6 bases and J by 0 bases, and 12 bases separated the two germline ends. This receptor was taken from a man between 18 and 29 years old with active or convalescent COVID-19. The specimen sequenced was peripheral blood. This rearrangement joins TRBV10-3 to TRBJ1-6; D uncertain. This CDR3 is CAIRGSAGSYNSPLHF. Here the CDR3 DNA reads TGTGCCATCAGGGGGAGCGCGGGCTCCTATAATTCACCCCTCCACTTT.